What follows are 16 T cell receptor beta chains derived from one specimen sequenced in a study of T cell responses to AZD1222 COVID-19 vaccine. TCRdb's copy holds only in-frame clones and misses some; the assay was immunoSEQ multiplex PCR. The sample records 150,000 to 200,000 clones, approximately 90% being singletons. This specimen was peripheral blood, taken 28 days after the second dose of the MenACWY control vaccine. Receptors originate from an adult who received the MenACWY meningococcal vaccine as a control.

V gene TRBV3-1 (or the pseudogene TRBV3-2) combines with J gene TRBJ2-1; D might be TRBD2 (5 bases). Trimming left V 2 bases short and J 13 bases short, with 15 bases between. The germline V gene has CDR1 LGHDT and CDR2 YNNKEL (reference sequence). The CDR3 length is 13 residues. The CDR3, as DNA: TGTGCCAGCAGCCAACTTGTTCAGAGGGTTCAGTTCTTC. Translation gives CASSQLVQRVQFF.

V gene TRBV28 combines with J gene TRBJ1-2; 9 bases align to TRBD1. The J segment lost 6 bases and the V segment lost 6 bases, leaving 8 bases of the junction unmatched. Germline-derived CDR1 and CDR2 are MDHEN and SYDVKM. The length of the CDR3 is 14 residues. The CDR3, as DNA: TGTGCCAGCAGCCTGACAGGGGGTGCGGATGGCTACACCTTC. The encoded protein is CASSLTGGADGYTF.

The V gene is TRBV10-1, the J gene TRBJ1-2, with D uncertain. This CDR3 contains 13 residues. Germline CDR1 reads WNHNN; CDR2 reads SYGVQD (reference sequence). Trimming removed 8 bases from V and 6 bases from J, with 16 bases in between. Written as DNA, the CDR3 is TGCGCCAGCTCCCCCGGACGTAGGAATGGCTACACCTTC. Encoded protein: CASSPGRRNGYTF.

The chain combines TRBV3-1 (or the pseudogene TRBV3-2) with TRBJ1-1; tentative D call: TRBD1 (6 bases). V lost 6 bases and J 0 bases, leaving 14 bases between the germline ends. The CDR3 spans 15 residues. CDR1 and CDR2 (germline): LGHDT, YNNKEL (reference sequence). CDR3 protein: CASRPSDRLNTEAFF. Written as DNA, the CDR3 is TGTGCCAGCAGACCCTCCGACAGGCTGAACACTGAAGCTTTCTTT.

This chain connects TRBV10-2 to TRBJ2-2, with 8 nucleotides matching TRBD2. The V gene's germline CDR1 is WSHSY and CDR2 SAAADI. With V trimmed by 6 bases and J by 6 bases, 15 bases remained unmatched. This CDR3 spans 17 amino acids. As DNA, the CDR3 is TGCGCCAGCAGCCTAGTTTCGGCGGGAGGCGGTTCCGGGGAGCTGTTTTTT. It encodes CASSLVSAGGGSGELFF.

This rearrangement joins TRBV11-2 to TRBJ1-6, with D perhaps TRBD1 (5 bases). CDR1 SGHAT and CDR2 FQNNGV come from the germline V gene. This CDR3 has 15 residues. Between the trimmed V and J ends, which lost 5 bases and 3 bases, there was a span of 11 bases. CDR3 region: CASSPTEGYNSPLHF. The CDR3 DNA follows: TGTGCCAGCAGCCCGACAGAGGGCTATAATTCACCCCTCCACTTT.

The chain recombines TRBV4-3 with TRBJ2-7; the D call may be TRBD1 or TRBD2 (5 bases each). Germline V gene sequence: CDR1 LGHNA, CDR2 YSLEER. V lost 0 bases and J lost 2, with 11 bases in between. The CDR3 extends over 15 amino acids. The CDR3 coding sequence is TGCGCCAGCAGCCAAGATAGGGACCCGACCTACGAGCAGTACTTC. Its translation is CASSQDRDPTYEQYF.

CDR3 nucleotides: TGTGCCAGCAGTTACAACGCTGACGAGCAGTACTTC. Residues: CASSYNADEQYF. The V gene is TRBV6-2 or TRBV6-3, the J gene TRBJ2-7; D unclear. Germline assignment: CDR1 MNHEY and CDR2 SVGEGT. The CDR3 is made up of 12 amino acids. Between the trimmed V and J ends, which lost 2 bases and 5 bases, there was a span of 7 bases.

V is TRBV6-5 and J is TRBJ2-6; tentative D call: TRBD1 (6 bases). CDR1 and CDR2 from the germline V gene are MNHEY and SVGAGI. The CDR3 loop spans 15 amino acids. V was cut by 3 bases and J by 2 bases, with 8 bases left in between. The CDR3 here is CASSYQGTGANVLTF. The CDR3 DNA reads as TGTGCCAGCAGTTATCAGGGGACTGGGGCCAACGTCCTGACTTTC.

This chain joins TRBV30 and TRBJ1-1, with D possibly TRBD1 on 5 matching bases. This CDR3 has 14 residues. Germline lookup yields CDR1 GTSNPN and CDR2 SVGIG (reference sequence). The V end lost 4 bases, the J end lost 4 bases, and 16 bases lay between the germline ends. CDR3 loop: CAWTPTAWGTEAFF. CDR3 nucleotide sequence: TGTGCCTGGACTCCGACAGCCTGGGGCACTGAAGCTTTCTTT. The variable domain in full, completed from reference TRBV30 and TRBJ1-1, reads SQTIHQWPATLVQPVGSPLSLECTVEGTSNPNLYWYRQAAGRGLQLLFYSVGIGQISSEVPQNLSASRPQDRQFILSSKKLLLSDSGFYLCAWTPTAWGTEAFFGQGTRLTVV.

The chain recombines TRBV19 with TRBJ2-6, with 7 bases lining up with TRBD2. J was trimmed by 3 bases and V by 0 bases; bases with no gene match: 5. Germline lookup yields CDR1 LNHDA and CDR2 SQIVND (reference sequence). This CDR3 spans 17 amino acids. The CDR3 DNA sequence: TGTGCCAGTAGTATAGAGGGGCTAGCGGTTGGGGCCAACGTCCTGACTTTC. Protein product: CASSIEGLAVGANVLTF.

The V gene is TRBV28, the J gene TRBJ2-7, with TRBD2 matching over 7 bases. This CDR3 has 14 amino acids. The germline CDR1 and CDR2 sequences are MDHEN and SYDVKM. After removal of 7 bases from V and 3 bases from J, the junction contained 9 bases not matched to a gene. The CDR3 reads CASNSQRDLYEQYF. The CDR3 DNA sequence: TGTGCCAGCAACTCACAGCGGGATCTCTACGAGCAGTACTTC.

The chain is built from TRBV11-2 and TRBJ2-1; no definite D call. CDR1 and CDR2 from the germline V gene are SGHAT and FQNNGV. This CDR3 contains 11 residues. V lost 5 bases and J lost 10, with 9 bases in between. The CDR3 is CASSPFWEQFF. Written as DNA, the CDR3 is TGTGCCAGCAGCCCCTTCTGGGAGCAGTTCTTC.

This sequence joins TRBV28 and TRBJ2-1, with 8 bases aligning to TRBD1. This CDR3 is 13 amino acids long. In germline, CDR1 is MDHEN, CDR2 SYDVKM. Germline trimming cut 9 bases from V and 7 bases from J; bases unmatched to any gene: 8. The CDR3 DNA follows: TGTGCCAGTCACAGGGGGTTAGTAAATGAGCAGTTCTTC. Its protein is CASHRGLVNEQFF.

The chain employs TRBV5-5 and TRBJ2-7, with D tentatively TRBD1 or TRBD2 (5 bases each). V was pared by 2 bases and J by 3 bases, with 12 bases between. The CDR3 extends over 14 amino acids. The germline gives CDR1 SGHKS, CDR2 YYEKEE (reference sequence). For the CDR3, the DNA is TGTGCCAGCAGCTTATGGGACGGGAACTACGAGCAGTACTTC. Residues: CASSLWDGNYEQYF.

J is TRBJ2-7 and V is TRBV28; TRBD2 is a possible D gene (7 bases). CDR3 size: 17 residues. From germline, CDR1 is MDHEN and CDR2 SYDVKM. Trimming stripped 6 bases from V and 6 bases from J, with 27 bases between. The DNA of the CDR3 is TGTGCCAGCAGCCTTTACGGGTACGACGGGGGGCCTGGCGAGCAGTACTTC. Translation: CASSLYGYDGGPGEQYF.